The rows below give T cell receptor beta chains drawn from one sample of a study of blood T cell repertoires in COVID-19. The protocol was immunoSEQ multiplex PCR, while the TCRdb copy is restricted to in-frame clones and leaves out a portion. Altogether roughly 260,000 clones are present, around 87% being singletons, with the ten largest covering 2% to 2.5%. The sample was peripheral blood. The receptors come from a woman in her 50s with acute or convalescent COVID-19. The CDR3 runs from the conserved cysteine through the conserved F or W. A D gene is named only where the DNA matches it firmly. Clone size is stated in some rows and not others, as once, few, many or a class when expanded.

CDR3aa	CDR3nt	v_gene	j_gene	abundance	d_gene
CATSDTSGTSGREQFF	TGTGCCACCAGTGACACTTCCGGGACTAGCGGGAGGGAGCAGTTCTTC	TRBV24-1	TRBJ2-1	once	TRBD2
CASSQSERALTEAFF	TGTGCCAGCAGCCAGTCCGAGAGGGCTCTCACTGAAGCTTTCTTT	TRBV4-2	TRBJ1-1	.	.
CASSNTGRPIWGYTF	TGTGCCAGCAGCAATACAGGTAGACCTATTTGGGGCTACACCTTC	TRBV6-6	TRBJ1-2	.	.
CASSLSPREETQYF	TGTGCCAGCAGCTTATCACCGCGGGAGGAGACCCAGTACTTC	TRBV7-2	TRBJ2-5	.	TRBD2
CASSRTNSNQPQHF	TGTGCCAGCAGCCGAACAAATAGCAATCAGCCCCAGCATTTT	TRBV6-2/TRBV6-3	TRBJ1-5	.	.
CATGLGGTDTQYF	TGTGCCACGGGACTAGGGGGCACAGATACGCAGTATTTT	TRBV28	TRBJ2-3	.	TRBD2
CASSPQGQGVTEAFF	TGCGCCAGCAGCCCCCAAGGACAGGGGGTCACTGAAGCTTTCTTT	TRBV5-1	TRBJ1-1	.	TRBD1
CASMVAGQGGKLFF	TGTGCCAGCATGGTAGCGGGACAGGGTGGAAAACTGTTTTTT	TRBV27	TRBJ1-4	.	TRBD1
CASNGGTGSNEKLFF	TGTGCCAGCAATGGGGGCACGGGGTCTAATGAAAAACTGTTTTTT	TRBV6-5	TRBJ1-4	.	.
CASSLGGTGSPYGYTF	TGCGCCAGCAGCTTGGGGGGGACAGGCTCACCCTATGGCTACACCTTC	TRBV5-1	TRBJ1-2	.	TRBD1
CASSLETGDEQFF	TGCGCCAGCAGCTTAGAAACAGGGGATGAGCAGTTCTTC	TRBV5-1	TRBJ2-1	.	TRBD1
CAISESMGGLEPQHF	TGTGCCATCAGTGAGTCCATGGGGGGGCTGGAGCCCCAGCATTTT	TRBV10-3	TRBJ1-5	.	.